This TCR beta chain was documented in a study of T-cell memory formation after mild COVID-19. Points from the study as a whole: Nothing confirmed that second-wave clones peaking on day 37 were specific for SARS-CoV-2. CD4+ contracting clones were found mainly in CM and EM, and CD8+ ones in EMRA. Certain responding clones were present in pre-infection memory, suggesting participation of cross-reactive memory.

MiXCR, run by TCRdb on the 5' RACE reads, gives a single entry per CDR3 protein. The sample lists 300,000 to 400,000 distinct CDR3 sequences, about 16% seen once, with about a fifth in the top ten. The sample holds many counts of this clonotype. Antigen unknown. Trimming left V 7 bases short and J 2 bases short, with 12 bases between. This CDR3 spans 13 amino acids. Germline CDR1 and CDR2: MNHEY and SVGAGI. Sequences were obtained from PBMCs or a T cell subset sorted from them (not recorded which). This chain connects TRBV6-5 to TRBJ2-7, with D perhaps TRBD1 or TRBD2 (5 bases each). This sequence originates from a young man who had mild COVID-19 (a few samples of this study predate the infection). Cell type and time point are not known. CDR3 in DNA: TGTGCCAGCACCTCCGGGACCCCCTACGAGCAGTACTTC. As protein: CASTSGTPYEQYF.